This T cell receptor beta chain was found in a study of CD8 T cells in Susac syndrome. Germline V lookup: CDR1 MNHEY, CDR2 SMNVEV (reference sequence). CDR3 length: 13 residues. The germline V and J ends were trimmed by 6 bases and 5 bases, with 13 bases remaining between them. Sequencing targeted TCR beta in blood CD8+ and CD4+ T cells. RNA in amounts of about 0.5 to 1 ug was reverse transcribed with random hexamers. TCR beta CDR3 was amplified by immunoSEQ multiplex PCR. This amplification extended across 54 Vbeta and 13 Jbeta segments. A single record per CDR3 protein comes from TCRdb applying MiXCR to the immunoSEQ multiplex PCR reads. The sample gives some 120,000 distinct CDR3 sequences, around nine tenths of which show up once; over 0.2% is in the top ten.

The TCR originated in a human donor with multiple sclerosis. Specimen: CD8+ T cells from PBMCs. This sequence joins TRBV27 and TRBJ1-1; D gene uncertain. The CDR3 DNA is TGTGCCAGCAGCCCAAGGAGCGTTACTGAAGCTTTCTTT. Protein: CASSPRSVTEAFF.